The clone carrying this T cell receptor beta chain was observed a handful of times. A read error is possible here, since a much larger clone lies one base away. The data stem from a study of blood T cells in healthy people across ages. Trimming removed 5 bases from V and 4 bases from J; junction bases left unmatched: 7. This CDR3 spans 14 amino acids. Germline-derived CDR1 and CDR2 are SGHAT and FQNNGV. A J-beta primer mix and a sample-barcoded 5' primer were used in a second PCR of roughly 6 to 11 cycles. In TCRdb, the 5' RACE reads were re-called with MiXCR into one record per CDR3 protein. The repertoire consists of approximately 800,000 distinct CDR3 sequences, with around 25% occurring once and the leading ten covering approximately 3.7%. These same data were also listed under a study on T cells of mothers and their children.

Material for sequencing was blood. The TCR comes from a boy younger than 18 in good health. V and J are TRBV11-2 and TRBJ2-5, with 7 bases identical to TRBD1. CDR3 region: CASSVGQPRETQYF. CDR3 DNA: TGTGCCAGCAGCGTGGGACAGCCCCGAGAGACCCAGTACTTC.